This T cell receptor (beta chain) derives from a study of blood T cell repertoires in COVID-19. Across the study: COVID-19 samples from acute and convalescent phases originated in the United States, Italy and Spain.

Germline values: CDR1 KGHSH, CDR2 LQKENI. V lost 6 bases and J lost 5; bases outside the gene matches: 7. This CDR3 region has 14 residues. As processed by the authors: Reference gene primer amplification gave nucleated cell count estimates. The table came from immunoSEQ multiplex PCR; TCRdb's copy has only in-frame clones and leaves some out. Clone size and the V and J calls come from that table; the DNA yielded D and trimming. The table records 180,000 or so clones, 81% of them present only once. A Seattle source enrolled patients during active infection and followed them longitudinally. The clonotype originates from a woman aged 40-49 years with COVID-19, enrolled during active disease. The sequenced sample was peripheral blood. V usage is TRBV18 and J usage is TRBJ2-1; TRBD1 matches at 7 bases. CDR3 region: CASSRQGQNNEQFF. DNA for the CDR3: TGTGCCAGCTCGCGACAGGGCCAAAACAATGAGCAGTTCTTC.